These T cell receptor beta chains were read from a single sample in a study of OX40 agonist ivuxolimab in advanced cancers. Assay used: immunoSEQ multiplex PCR; TCRdb lists only in-frame clones, some missing. The profile shows about 12,000 clones, 80% to 90% of them singletons. The sample was CD4+ or CD8+ T cells sorted from blood, taken in a trial of the OX40 agonist ivuxolimab. The source is an adult with an advanced solid tumor such as melanoma, head and neck, liver or kidney cancer. Both conserved end residues are part of each CDR3. A D gene is named only where the DNA matches it firmly. Part of the rows lack a size; the others show once, few, many or a class for expanded clones.

abundance,d_gene,v_gene,len,j_gene,CDR3aa,CDR3nt
.,.,TRBV2,12,TRBJ2-7,CASSERLSEQYF,TGTGCCAGCAGTGAAAGACTCTCCGAGCAGTACTTC
once,.,TRBV14,15,TRBJ2-7,CASSHFTGSPGGQYF,TGTGCCAGCAGCCATTTTACGGGGAGCCCCGGGGGGCAGTACTTC
.,TRBD2,TRBV5-1,16,TRBJ2-3,CASSPLFRAGEDTQYF,TGCGCCAGCAGCCCTCTCTTCCGCGCGGGGGAGGATACGCAGTATTTT
few,.,TRBV10-3,16,TRBJ1-5,CAISEPQRGGNQPQHF,TGTGCCATCAGTGAGCCCCAGAGGGGGGGGAATCAGCCCCAGCATTTT
.,.,TRBV27,14,TRBJ1-3,CASSLRAGGNTIYF,TGTGCCAGCAGTTTAAGGGCAGGAGGAAACACCATATATTTT
.,.,TRBV5-1,15,TRBJ2-2,CASSPATKVPGELFF,TGCGCCAGCAGTCCAGCCACTAAGGTACCCGGGGAGCTGTTTTTT
.,TRBD2,TRBV27,18,TRBJ2-1,CASNTRLAGGSFHNEQFF,TGTGCCAGCAATACCCGACTAGCGGGAGGGTCTTTCCACAATGAGCAGTTCTTC
.,.,TRBV7-8,15,TRBJ2-7,CASSRDGTRGREQYF,TGTGCCAGCAGCAGAGACGGGACTCGGGGGCGGGAGCAGTACTTC
.,.,TRBV10-3,16,TRBJ2-5,CAISGELGGIQETQYF,TGTGCCATCAGTGGGGAACTAGGGGGAATTCAAGAGACCCAGTACTTC
.,.,TRBV30,14,TRBJ2-7,CAWSVNPRSSEQYF,TGTGCCTGGAGTGTTAACCCTCGTAGCTCCGAGCAGTACTTC
few,TRBD1,TRBV5-1,16,TRBJ2-7,CASSLSIGTASYEQYF,TGCGCCAGCAGCTTATCGATCGGGACAGCATCCTACGAGCAGTACTTC
few,TRBD2,TRBV7-2,17,TRBJ2-1,CASSPRVTSGRGNEQFF,TGTGCCAGCAGCCCGAGGGTGACTAGCGGGAGGGGTAATGAGCAGTTCTTC
.,.,TRBV11-2,12,TRBJ1-2,CATVQGDYGYTF,TGTGCCACTGTCCAGGGAGATTATGGCTACACCTTC
few,.,TRBV4-1,13,TRBJ1-1,CASSQPPGTEAFF,TGCGCCAGCAGCCAACCCCCGGGCACTGAAGCTTTCTTT
.,.,TRBV6-1,13,TRBJ2-7,CASSESEWGSKYF,TGTGCCAGCAGTGAATCAGAGTGGGGGTCAAAGTACTTC
.,TRBD1,TRBV9,13,TRBJ2-7,CASSVATGGEQYF,TGTGCCAGCAGCGTAGCTACAGGGGGCGAGCAGTACTTC
once,.,TRBV4-1,13,TRBJ1-3,CASSSTGSGTIYF,TGCGCCAGCAGCTCAACTGGGAGTGGCACCATATATTTT
.,.,TRBV6-1,17,TRBJ2-2,CASSAAPRGPNTGELFF,TGTGCCAGCAGTGCGGCCCCTCGGGGTCCTAACACCGGGGAGCTGTTTTTT
.,.,TRBV27,11,TRBJ2-5,CASRYQETQYF,TGTGCCAGCAGATACCAAGAGACCCAGTACTTC
.,TRBD1,TRBV7-6,12,TRBJ2-7,CASSFPGQEQYF,TGTGCCAGCAGCTTCCCGGGACAGGAGCAGTACTTC
.,.,TRBV9,14,TRBJ2-7,CASSVAGGDYEQYF,TGTGCCAGCAGCGTAGCGGGTGGGGACTACGAGCAGTACTTC
.,.,TRBV6-5,11,TRBJ2-7,CASRTVGEQYF,TGTGCCAGCAGGACCGTGGGCGAGCAGTACTTC
.,TRBD2,TRBV9,16,TRBJ2-3,CASRVGPSGFPDTQYF,TGTGCCAGCAGGGTAGGGCCTAGCGGTTTCCCAGATACGCAGTATTTT
.,.,TRBV5-1,14,TRBJ2-1,CASSPGPDYNEQFF,TGCGCCAGCAGCCCAGGACCAGACTACAATGAGCAGTTCTTC
few,.,TRBV7-9,13,TRBJ2-7,CASSPEVSYEQYF,TGTGCCAGCAGCCCGGAGGTTTCCTACGAGCAGTACTTC
.,.,TRBV14,13,TRBJ2-3,CASSQSGFSTQYF,TGTGCCAGCAGCCAATCCGGGTTTAGTACGCAGTATTTT
.,.,TRBV29-1,15,TRBJ1-2,CSVLPSDFPNYGYTF,TGCAGCGTCCTCCCATCGGACTTCCCTAACTATGGCTACACCTTC
.,TRBD1,TRBV9,15,TRBJ2-1,CASSGIRDSKDEQFF,TGTGCCAGCAGCGGGATCCGGGACAGCAAGGATGAGCAGTTCTTC
.,.,TRBV5-1,14,TRBJ1-1,CASSLTGFDTEAFF,TGCGCCAGCAGCCTAACGGGGTTTGACACTGAAGCTTTCTTT
once,.,TRBV5-1,16,TRBJ2-2,CASSFSPARYTGELFF,TGCGCCAGCAGCTTTTCTCCCGCGAGATACACCGGGGAGCTGTTTTTT
.,.,TRBV27,14,TRBJ2-3,CASSRDTRTDTQYF,TGTGCCAGCAGTCGGGACACTCGCACAGATACGCAGTATTTT
.,.,TRBV9,13,TRBJ1-1,CASSVDGSPEAFF,TGTGCCAGCAGCGTTGACGGGAGCCCTGAAGCTTTCTTT
.,TRBD2,TRBV9,16,TRBJ2-3,CASSVGLAGNTDTQYF,TGTGCCAGCAGCGTAGGACTAGCGGGGAACACAGATACGCAGTATTTT
.,TRBD2,TRBV7-3,17,TRBJ2-3,CASSPWGSGRPTDTQYF,TGTGCCAGCAGCCCCTGGGGTAGCGGGAGACCCACAGATACGCAGTATTTT
once,.,TRBV6-6,15,TRBJ1-5,CASSYVRAGNQPQHF,TGTGCCAGCAGTTACGTAAGGGCGGGGAATCAGCCCCAGCATTTT
.,.,TRBV15,15,TRBJ2-7,CATSRDRQGGNEQYF,TGTGCCACCAGCAGAGATAGGCAGGGGGGGAACGAGCAGTACTTC
.,.,TRBV19,15,TRBJ1-4,CASSTRTLTNEKLFF,TGTGCCAGTAGTACCCGGACATTAACTAATGAAAAACTGTTTTTT
.,TRBD2,TRBV30,18,TRBJ2-7,CAWSSPARLAEVPYEQYF,TGTGCCTGGAGTTCTCCCGCCCGACTAGCGGAGGTCCCCTACGAGCAGTACTTC
once,.,TRBV6-5,11,TRBJ1-2,CASGEDYGYTF,TGTGCCAGCGGGGAGGACTATGGCTACACCTTC
medium-sized,.,TRBV27,15,TRBJ1-5,CASSAFSNSNQPQHF,TGTGCCAGCAGTGCATTCAGCAATAGCAATCAGCCCCAGCATTTT
.,.,TRBV27,12,TRBJ2-5,CASSFPEGAQYF,TGTGCCAGCAGTTTTCCGGAGGGGGCCCAGTACTTC
.,.,TRBV9,13,TRBJ2-2,CASSLNGPGELFF,TGTGCCAGCAGCTTAAATGGCCCCGGGGAGCTGTTTTTT
.,.,TRBV6-1,14,TRBJ2-7,CASQQGTDPSEQYF,TGTGCCAGCCAACAGGGCACAGACCCTTCCGAGCAGTACTTC
.,.,TRBV9,15,TRBJ2-3,CASSPRGLAGDTQYF,TGTGCCAGCAGCCCAAGAGGGCTAGCAGGGGATACGCAGTATTTT
.,.,TRBV27,13,TRBJ2-3,CASRDGITDTQYF,TGTGCCAGCAGAGACGGAATCACAGATACGCAGTATTTT
few,.,TRBV27,14,TRBJ2-3,CASSLGGGTDTQYF,TGTGCCAGCAGTTTAGGAGGAGGCACAGATACGCAGTATTTT
.,.,TRBV5-5,14,TRBJ2-1,CASSPVSRADEQFF,TGTGCCAGCAGCCCTGTGTCGAGAGCGGATGAGCAGTTCTTC
.,.,TRBV19,12,TRBJ1-1,CASSWGNTEAFF,TGTGCCAGTAGTTGGGGAAACACTGAAGCTTTCTTT
.,.,TRBV30,15,TRBJ1-5,CAWSPRTASNQPQHF,TGTGCCTGGAGTCCGCGGACAGCTAGCAATCAGCCCCAGCATTTT
once,.,TRBV5-1,13,TRBJ2-7,CASSKTSFYEQYF,TGCGCCAGCAGCAAGACTAGTTTCTACGAGCAGTACTTC
once,.,TRBV5-4,13,TRBJ1-2,CASSSTGGYGYTF,TGTGCCAGCAGTTCGACAGGCGGCTATGGCTACACCTTC
.,TRBD2,TRBV9,16,TRBJ2-3,CASSGEAGGQADTQYF,TGTGCCAGCAGCGGCGAGGCGGGGGGGCAAGCAGATACGCAGTATTTT
.,.,TRBV27,15,TRBJ1-3,CASSSRQGSGNTIYF,TGTGCCAGCAGTTCCCGACAAGGCTCTGGAAACACCATATATTTT
.,.,TRBV10-1,14,TRBJ1-5,CASSETGSNQPQHF,TGCGCCAGCAGTGAAACTGGGTCTAATCAGCCCCAGCATTTT
few,.,TRBV5-1,16,TRBJ2-7,CASSLGLVGGAYEQYF,TGCGCCAGCAGCTTGGGTCTAGTAGGGGGGGCCTACGAGCAGTACTTC
.,TRBD2,TRBV27,14,TRBJ2-1,CASRSLAGVFEQFF,TGTGCCAGCAGGTCTCTAGCGGGAGTCTTTGAGCAGTTCTTC
.,.,TRBV5-5,15,TRBJ1-1,CASSQGAGLNTEAFF,TGTGCCAGCAGCCAAGGCGCAGGGCTGAACACTGAAGCTTTCTTT
.,TRBD1,TRBV6-1,15,TRBJ1-2,CASTEGQGQIYGYTF,TGTGCCAGCACCGAGGGACAGGGCCAGATCTATGGCTACACCTTC